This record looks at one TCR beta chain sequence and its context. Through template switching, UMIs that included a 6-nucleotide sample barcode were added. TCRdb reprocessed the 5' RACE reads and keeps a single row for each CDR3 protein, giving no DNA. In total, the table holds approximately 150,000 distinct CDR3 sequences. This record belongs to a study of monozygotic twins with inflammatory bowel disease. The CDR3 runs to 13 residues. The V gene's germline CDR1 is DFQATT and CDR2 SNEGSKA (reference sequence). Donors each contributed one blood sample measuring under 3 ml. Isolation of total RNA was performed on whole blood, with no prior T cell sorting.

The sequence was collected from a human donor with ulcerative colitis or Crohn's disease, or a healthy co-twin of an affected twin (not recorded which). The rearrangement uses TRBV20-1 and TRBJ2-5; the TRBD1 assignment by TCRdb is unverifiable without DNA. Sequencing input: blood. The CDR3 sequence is CSARIGGMETQYF.